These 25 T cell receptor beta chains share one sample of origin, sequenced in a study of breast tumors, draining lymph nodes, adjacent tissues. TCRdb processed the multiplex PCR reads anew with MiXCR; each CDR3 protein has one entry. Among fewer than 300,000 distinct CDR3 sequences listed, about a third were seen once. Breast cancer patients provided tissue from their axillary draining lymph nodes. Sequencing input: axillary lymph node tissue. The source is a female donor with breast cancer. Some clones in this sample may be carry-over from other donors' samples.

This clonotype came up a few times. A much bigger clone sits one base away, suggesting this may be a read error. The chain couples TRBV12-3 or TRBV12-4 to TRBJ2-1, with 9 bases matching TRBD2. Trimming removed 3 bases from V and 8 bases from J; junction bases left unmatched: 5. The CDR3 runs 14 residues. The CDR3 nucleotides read TGTGCCAGCAGTTTCAGCGGGAGGATGTATGAGCAGTTCTTC. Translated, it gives CASSFSGRMYEQFF.

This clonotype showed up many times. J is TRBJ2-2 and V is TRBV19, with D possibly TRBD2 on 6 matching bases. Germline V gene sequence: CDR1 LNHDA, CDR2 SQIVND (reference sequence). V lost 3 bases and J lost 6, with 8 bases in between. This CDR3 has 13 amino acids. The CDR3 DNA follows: TGTGCCAGTAGTATTACGGGGGCCGGGGAGCTGTTTTTT. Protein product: CASSITGAGELFF.

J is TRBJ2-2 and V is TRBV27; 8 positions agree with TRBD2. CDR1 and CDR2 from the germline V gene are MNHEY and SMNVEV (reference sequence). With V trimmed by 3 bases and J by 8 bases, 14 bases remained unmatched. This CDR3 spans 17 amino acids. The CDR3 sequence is CASSFRLGGGRAGELFF. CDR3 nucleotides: TGTGCCAGCAGTTTCCGATTGGGCGGGGGGAGGGCAGGGGAGCTGTTTTTT.

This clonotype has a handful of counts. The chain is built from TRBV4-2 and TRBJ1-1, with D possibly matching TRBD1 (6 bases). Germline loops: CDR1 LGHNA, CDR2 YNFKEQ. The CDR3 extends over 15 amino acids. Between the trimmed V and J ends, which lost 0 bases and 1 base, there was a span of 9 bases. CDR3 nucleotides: TGTGCCAGCAGCCAAGAGGACAGCCGGAACACTGAAGCTTTCTTT. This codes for CASSQEDSRNTEAFF.

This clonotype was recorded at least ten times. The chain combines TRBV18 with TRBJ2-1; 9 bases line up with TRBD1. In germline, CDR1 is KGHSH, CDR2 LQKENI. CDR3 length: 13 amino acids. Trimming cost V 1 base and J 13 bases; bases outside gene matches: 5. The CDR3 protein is CASSPQPGQGQFF. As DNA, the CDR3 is TGTGCCAGCTCACCACAGCCGGGACAGGGACAGTTCTTC.

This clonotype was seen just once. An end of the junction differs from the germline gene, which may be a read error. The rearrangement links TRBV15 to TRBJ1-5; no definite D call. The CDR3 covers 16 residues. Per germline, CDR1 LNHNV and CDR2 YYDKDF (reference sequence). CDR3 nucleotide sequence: TGTGCCGCCAGCAAATACGCGGCAGGACCCAATCAGCCCCAGCATTTT. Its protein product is CAASKYAAGPNQPQHF.

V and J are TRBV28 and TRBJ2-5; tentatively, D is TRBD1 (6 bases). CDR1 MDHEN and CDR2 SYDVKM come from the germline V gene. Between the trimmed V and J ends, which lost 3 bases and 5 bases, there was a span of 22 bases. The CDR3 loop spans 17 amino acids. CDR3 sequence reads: CASSFGLGQISMETQYF. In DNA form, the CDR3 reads TGTGCCAGCAGTTTTGGCTTAGGACAGATAAGTATGGAGACCCAGTACTTC.

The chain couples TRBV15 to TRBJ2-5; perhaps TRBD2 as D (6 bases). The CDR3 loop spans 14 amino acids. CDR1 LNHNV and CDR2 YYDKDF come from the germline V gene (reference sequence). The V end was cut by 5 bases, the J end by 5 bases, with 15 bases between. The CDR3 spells CATSSGEGFETQYF. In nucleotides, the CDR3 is TGTGCCACCAGCTCGGGAGAAGGGTTCGAGACCCAGTACTTC.

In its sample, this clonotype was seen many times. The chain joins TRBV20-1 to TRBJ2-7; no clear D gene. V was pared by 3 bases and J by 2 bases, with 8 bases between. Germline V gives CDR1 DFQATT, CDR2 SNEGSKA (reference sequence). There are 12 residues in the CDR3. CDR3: CSASRQAYEQYF. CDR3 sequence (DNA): TGCAGTGCTAGTCGGCAGGCCTACGAGCAGTACTTC.

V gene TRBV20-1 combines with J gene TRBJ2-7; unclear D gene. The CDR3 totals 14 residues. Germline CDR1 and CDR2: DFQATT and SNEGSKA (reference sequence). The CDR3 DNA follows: TGCAGGGCAAGAGGTCGGGCGTCCCCATCCGAGCAGTACTTC. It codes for CRARGRASPSEQYF.

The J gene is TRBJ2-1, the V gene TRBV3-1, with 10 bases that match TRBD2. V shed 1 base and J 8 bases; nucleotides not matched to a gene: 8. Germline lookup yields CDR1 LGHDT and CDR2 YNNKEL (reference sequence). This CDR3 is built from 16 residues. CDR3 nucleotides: TGTGCCAGCAGCCAAGTATTCAGCGGGAGGGGAGATGAGCAGTTCTTC. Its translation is CASSQVFSGRGDEQFF.

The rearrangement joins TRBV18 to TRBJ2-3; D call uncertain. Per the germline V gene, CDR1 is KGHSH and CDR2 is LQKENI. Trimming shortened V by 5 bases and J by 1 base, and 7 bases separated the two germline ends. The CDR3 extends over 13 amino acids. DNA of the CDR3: TGTGCCAGCTCATCCACTCGCACAGATACGCAGTATTTT. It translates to CASSSTRTDTQYF. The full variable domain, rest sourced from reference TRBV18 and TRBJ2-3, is NAGVMQNPRHLVRRRGQEARLRCSPMKGHSHVYWYRQLPEEGLKFMVYLQKENIIDESGMPKERFSAEFPKEGPSILRIQQVVRGDSAAYFCASSSTRTDTQYFGPGTRLTVL.

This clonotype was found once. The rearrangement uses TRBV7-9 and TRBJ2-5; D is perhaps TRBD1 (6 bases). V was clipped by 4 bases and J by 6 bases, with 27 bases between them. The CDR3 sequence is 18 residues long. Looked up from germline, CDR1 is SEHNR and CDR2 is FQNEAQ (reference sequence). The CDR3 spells CASSSLTPRGHDRQTQYF. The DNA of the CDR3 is TGTGCCAGCAGCTCGCTTACCCCCAGGGGACACGACCGGCAGACCCAGTACTTC.

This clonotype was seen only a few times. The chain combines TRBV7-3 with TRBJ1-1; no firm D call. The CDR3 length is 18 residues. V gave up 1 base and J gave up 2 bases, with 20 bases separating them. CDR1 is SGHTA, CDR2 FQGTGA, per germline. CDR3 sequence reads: CASSLNVPRTGRNTEAFF. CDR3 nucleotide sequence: TGTGCCAGCAGCTTAAACGTTCCCCGTACCGGGAGAAACACTGAAGCTTTCTTT.

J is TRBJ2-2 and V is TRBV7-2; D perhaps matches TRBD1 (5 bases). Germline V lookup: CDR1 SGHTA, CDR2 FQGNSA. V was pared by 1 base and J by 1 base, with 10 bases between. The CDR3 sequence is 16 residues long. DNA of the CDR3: TGTGCCAGCAGCTTAGTCCGCAGGGAGAACACCGGGGAGCTGTTTTTT. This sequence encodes CASSLVRRENTGELFF.

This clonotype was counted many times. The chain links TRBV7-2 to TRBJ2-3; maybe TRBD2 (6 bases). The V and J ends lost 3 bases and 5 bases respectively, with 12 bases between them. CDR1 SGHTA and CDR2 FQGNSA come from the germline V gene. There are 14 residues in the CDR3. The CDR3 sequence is CASSLGLVKDTQYF. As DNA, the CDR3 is TGTGCCAGCAGCTTGGGACTTGTCAAAGATACGCAGTATTTT.

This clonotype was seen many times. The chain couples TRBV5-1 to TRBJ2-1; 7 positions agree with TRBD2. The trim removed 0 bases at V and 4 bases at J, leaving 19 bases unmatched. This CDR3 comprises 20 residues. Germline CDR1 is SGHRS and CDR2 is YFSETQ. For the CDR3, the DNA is TGCGCCAGCAGCTTGGTGGGGGACTACCTTACTCCGGTAAAATACAATGAGCAGTTCTTC. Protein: CASSLVGDYLTPVKYNEQFF.

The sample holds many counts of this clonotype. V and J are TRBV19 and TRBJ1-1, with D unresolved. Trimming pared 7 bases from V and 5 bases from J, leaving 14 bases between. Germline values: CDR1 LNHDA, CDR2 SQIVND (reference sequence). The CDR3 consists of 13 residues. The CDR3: CASTLPGGTEAFF. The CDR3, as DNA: TGTGCCAGTACCTTGCCGGGTGGGACTGAAGCTTTCTTT.

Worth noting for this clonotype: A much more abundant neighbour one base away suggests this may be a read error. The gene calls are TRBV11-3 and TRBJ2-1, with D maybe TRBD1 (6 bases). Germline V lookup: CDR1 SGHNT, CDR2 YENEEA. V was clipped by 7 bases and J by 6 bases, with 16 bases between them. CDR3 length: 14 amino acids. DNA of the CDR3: TGTGCCAGCACCCCTGGGACAAACTCCAATGAGCAGTTCTTC. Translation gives CASTPGTNSNEQFF.

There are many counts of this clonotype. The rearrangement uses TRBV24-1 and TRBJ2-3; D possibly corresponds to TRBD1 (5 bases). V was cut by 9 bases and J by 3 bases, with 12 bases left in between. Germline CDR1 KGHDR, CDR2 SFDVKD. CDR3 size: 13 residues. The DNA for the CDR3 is TGTGCCACCGACTCCTCAGGGACAGATACGCAGTATTTT. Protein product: CATDSSGTDTQYF.

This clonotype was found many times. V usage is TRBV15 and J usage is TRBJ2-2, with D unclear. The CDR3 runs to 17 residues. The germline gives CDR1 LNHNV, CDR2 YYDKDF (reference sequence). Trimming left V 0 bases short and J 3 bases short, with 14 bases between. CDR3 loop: CATSRDLRVPHTGELFF. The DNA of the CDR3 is TGTGCCACCAGCAGAGATCTAAGGGTTCCACACACCGGGGAGCTGTTTTTT.

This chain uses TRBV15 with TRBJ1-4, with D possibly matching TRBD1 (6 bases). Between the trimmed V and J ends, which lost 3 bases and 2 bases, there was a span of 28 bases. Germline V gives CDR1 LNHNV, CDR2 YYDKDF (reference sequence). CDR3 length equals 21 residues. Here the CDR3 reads CATSSLVGIGQGPRTNEKLFF. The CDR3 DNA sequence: TGTGCCACCAGCAGCTTGGTGGGCATTGGGCAGGGGCCGCGGACTAATGAAAAACTGTTTTTT.

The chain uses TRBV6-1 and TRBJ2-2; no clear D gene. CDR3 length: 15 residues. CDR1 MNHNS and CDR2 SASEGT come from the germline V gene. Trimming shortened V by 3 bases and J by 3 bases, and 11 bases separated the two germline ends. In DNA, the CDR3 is TGTGCCAGCAGTGAGTTGGCTCTTTACACCGGGGAGCTGTTTTTT. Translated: CASSELALYTGELFF.

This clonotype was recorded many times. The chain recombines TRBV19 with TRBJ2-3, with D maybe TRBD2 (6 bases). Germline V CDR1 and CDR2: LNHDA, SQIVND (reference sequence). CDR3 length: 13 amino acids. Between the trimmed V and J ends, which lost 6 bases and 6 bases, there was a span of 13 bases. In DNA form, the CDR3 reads TGTGCCAGTAGAGTGGGAGGAGGGGATACGCAGTATTTT. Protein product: CASRVGGGDTQYF.

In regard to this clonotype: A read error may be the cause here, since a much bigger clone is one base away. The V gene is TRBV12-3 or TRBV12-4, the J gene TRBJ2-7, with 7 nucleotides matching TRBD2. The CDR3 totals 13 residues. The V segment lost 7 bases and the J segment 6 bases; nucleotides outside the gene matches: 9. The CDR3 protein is CASNFGTNAEQYF. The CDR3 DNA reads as TGTGCCAGCAATTTCGGGACTAACGCCGAGCAGTACTTC.